This TCR beta chain comes out of a study of OX40 agonist ivuxolimab in advanced cancers. Study details: All patients had ivuxolimab intravenously every 2 weeks at 0.01 to 10 mg/kg. Having had anti-PD-1, anti-PD-L1 or anti-CTLA-4 therapy before was allowed, and roughly 40% had some. One patient with hepatocellular carcinoma and two with cutaneous melanoma, three in all, had partial responses.

With baseline, cycle 4 day 1, and cycle 7 day 1 as timepoints, blood was sampled. TCRdb's table, derived via immunoSEQ multiplex PCR, lists solely in-frame clones and lacks some. The data show around 83,000 clones, about 91% seen once. The source material was CD4+ or CD8+ T cells sorted from blood, sampled in a trial of the OX40 agonist ivuxolimab. This sequence originates from an adult with an advanced solid tumor such as melanoma, head and neck, liver or kidney cancer.

The DNA of the CDR3 is TGTGCCAGCAGTGAAGCGGGTCACAGGACCTACGAGCAGTACTTC. This codes for CASSEAGHRTYEQYF. The gene calls are TRBV6-1 and TRBJ2-7; D is possibly TRBD1 (5 bases). Germline V CDR1 and CDR2: MNHNS, SASEGT. Deletions cut 0 bases from V and 2 bases from J, with 11 bases between. The CDR3 sequence is 15 residues long.